The 18 T cell receptor beta chains listed next were all sequenced from one sample in a study of memory CD4+ T cells and cytomegalovirus serostatus. Repertoires were generated with immunoSEQ multiplex PCR, while TCRdb's copy carries only in-frame clones and drops some. The repertoire consists of tens of thousands of clones, with roughly four fifths occurring once and the leading ten covering 0.75% to 0.9%. Single viable CD3+CD4+CD8-CD45RO+ cells were sorted as the memory CD4+ T cells. The sample comprised memory CD4+ T cells from blood. These receptors all stem from an adult in good health and CMV-seronegative.

The gene calls are TRBV13 and TRBJ1-2, with 9 bases fitting TRBD1. Germline assignment: CDR1 PRHDT and CDR2 FYEKMQ (reference sequence). After removal of 3 bases from V and 6 bases from J, the junction contained 5 bases not matched to a gene. This CDR3 is 14 amino acids long. CDR3 DNA sequence: TGTGCCAGCAGCTTTCGACAGGGGGAAAATGGCTACACCTTC. Its translation: CASSFRQGENGYTF.

The rearrangement joins TRBV7-6 to TRBJ2-2; D is uncertain. CDR1 is SGHVS and CDR2 is FNYEAQ in the germline V gene. Between the trimmed V and J ends, which lost 2 bases and 0 bases, there was a span of 4 bases. The CDR3 spans 14 residues. Here the CDR3 DNA reads TGTGCCAGCAGCTTACGGGCGAACACCGGGGAGCTGTTTTTT. It is translated as CASSLRANTGELFF.

The genes are TRBV6-1 and TRBJ2-7; D might be TRBD1 (5 bases). The CDR3 spans 13 residues. CDR1 MNHNS and CDR2 SASEGT come from the germline V gene. Trimming stripped 2 bases from V and 6 bases from J, with 11 bases between. As DNA, the CDR3 is TGTGCCAGCAGTGAAAGAACAGGCTCCGAGCAGTACTTC. It specifies CASSERTGSEQYF.

This sequence joins TRBV11-1 and TRBJ2-7, with TRBD1 matching over 10 bases. The CDR3 is 15 amino acids. The J segment lost 3 bases and the V segment lost 5 bases, leaving 7 bases of the junction unmatched. Germline loops: CDR1 SGHAT, CDR2 FQDESV (reference sequence). The CDR3, as DNA: TGTGCCAGCAGCACGGGACAGGGGAACCGCTACGAGCAGTACTTC. It yields the protein CASSTGQGNRYEQYF. Full variable domain (rest looked up from reference TRBV11-1 and TRBJ2-7): EAEVAQSPRYKITEKSQAVAFWCDPISGHATLYWYRQILGQGPELLVQFQDESVVDDSQLPKDRFSAERLKGVDSTLKIQPAELGDSAMYLCASSTGQGNRYEQYFGPGTRLTVT.

The chain couples TRBV13 to TRBJ2-6; possibly TRBD2 for D (6 bases). CDR3 length: 18 amino acids. The V gene lost 6 bases and the J gene lost 2 bases, with 20 bases spanning the gap. CDR1 PRHDT and CDR2 FYEKMQ come from the germline V gene (reference sequence). Here the CDR3 reads CASSLSSGNYPGANVLTF. The CDR3 nucleotides read TGTGCCAGCAGTCTAAGTAGCGGAAATTACCCTGGGGCCAACGTCCTGACTTTC. Full variable domain (rest looked up from reference TRBV13 and TRBJ2-6): AAGVIQSPRHLIKEKRETATLKCYPIPRHDTVYWYQQGPGQDPQFLISFYEKMQSDKGSIPDRFSAQQFSDYHSELNMSSLELGDSALYFCASSLSSGNYPGANVLTFGAGSRLTVL.

The chain links TRBV6-1 to TRBJ2-7, with D possibly being TRBD1 (6 bases). V lost 8 bases, J lost 0 bases, and 14 bases lay in between. The CDR3 runs to 14 residues. Germline assignment: CDR1 MNHNS and CDR2 SASEGT. CDR3: CASLRTASSYEQYF. The DNA for the CDR3 is TGTGCCAGCCTGAGGACAGCTAGCTCCTACGAGCAGTACTTC.

This chain connects TRBV7-9 to TRBJ1-3; TRBD1 might be the D (6 bases). The germline CDR1 and CDR2 sequences are SEHNR and FQNEAQ (reference sequence). Deletions cut 6 bases from V and 12 bases from J, with 15 bases between. The CDR3 covers 12 residues. In DNA form, the CDR3 reads TGTGCCAGCAGTCCCACCGGGGACAACATATATTTT. Protein: CASSPTGDNIYF.

Written as DNA, the CDR3 is TGCGCCAGCAGCGACACTAGCGGGGGACGTAATACGCAGTATTTT. Its translation is CASSDTSGGRNTQYF. This rearrangement joins TRBV5-1 to TRBJ2-3; 11 bases match TRBD2. CDR1 is SGHRS, CDR2 YFSETQ, per germline. J gave up 7 bases and V 4 bases, and 8 bases lay outside the gene matches. The CDR3 is 15 amino acids.

The V and J genes are TRBV6-5 and TRBJ2-1; 10 positions agree with TRBD2. The CDR3 extends over 15 amino acids. V was pared by 5 bases and J by 5 bases, with 6 bases of the junction left unmatched. The germline CDR1 and CDR2 sequences are MNHEY and SVGAGI. The CDR3 reads CASSPLAGAHNEQFF. The CDR3 DNA reads TGTGCCAGCAGTCCTCTAGCGGGAGCCCACAATGAGCAGTTCTTC.

This chain connects TRBV4-3 to TRBJ2-2; 9 bases fit TRBD1. Trimming at V came to 4 bases and at J to 5 bases, leaving 8 bases not matched to a gene. There are 16 residues in the CDR3. Germline V gene data show CDR1 as LGHNA and CDR2 as YSLEER. The CDR3 nucleotides are TGCGCCAGCAGCCTTTCCGACAGGGGGGGGACCGGGGAGCTGTTTTTT. It translates to CASSLSDRGGTGELFF.

The CDR3 DNA sequence: TGCGCCAGCAGCTTTCAGGGGATCGTAAAAGAGACCCAGTACTTC. This codes for CASSFQGIVKETQYF. The chain carries TRBV5-1 and TRBJ2-5, with D maybe TRBD1 (6 bases). This CDR3 has 15 residues. CDR1 and CDR2 (germline): SGHRS, YFSETQ. Trimming removed 2 bases at V and 3 bases at J, with 14 bases between.

The chain combines TRBV19 with TRBJ1-2; no reliable D call. V lost 6 bases, J lost 3 bases, and 11 bases lay in between. The CDR3 length is 13 residues. Germline assignment: CDR1 LNHDA and CDR2 SQIVND (reference sequence). The CDR3 nucleotides read TGTGCCAGTAGACCAGATGAGGACTATGGCTACACCTTC. It is translated as CASRPDEDYGYTF. Full variable domain (remainder filled in from reference TRBV19 and TRBJ1-2): DGGITQSPKYLFRKEGQNVTLSCEQNLNHDAMYWYRQDPGQGLRLIYYSQIVNDFQKGDIAEGYSVSREKKESFPLTVTSAQKNPTAFYLCASRPDEDYGYTFGSGTRLTVV.

The chain couples TRBV6-5 to TRBJ1-5; D ambiguous. The CDR3 spans 13 residues. With 0 bases removed from V and 4 bases from J, the gap between germline ends came to 4 bases. Germline-derived CDR1 and CDR2 are MNHEY and SVGAGI. The CDR3 loop reads CASSYSNNQPQHF. DNA of the CDR3: TGTGCCAGCAGTTACTCCAATAATCAGCCCCAGCATTTT.

This chain connects TRBV2 to TRBJ1-5; 7 positions match TRBD1. With 8 bases clipped from V and 2 bases from J, the junction kept 6 bases outside the gene matches. The germline V gene encodes CDR1 SNHLY and CDR2 FYNNEI. The CDR3 is 14 amino acids. CDR3 sequence reads: CASVRQGGNQPQHF. CDR3 sequence (DNA): TGTGCCAGCGTTAGGCAGGGGGGCAATCAGCCCCAGCATTTT.

The chain combines TRBV9 with TRBJ2-2; 7 bases match TRBD1. J lost 2 bases, V lost 4 bases, and 5 bases had no gene match. CDR3 size: 15 residues. Per germline, CDR1 SGDLS and CDR2 YYNGEE. The DNA for the CDR3 is TGTGCCAGCAGCATCGGGACAGTTAACACCGGGGAGCTGTTTTTT. This encodes CASSIGTVNTGELFF.

This sequence joins TRBV6-6 and TRBJ2-4, with 8 positions matching TRBD2. The CDR3 consists of 16 residues. The V gene's germline CDR1 is MNHNY and CDR2 SVGAGI (reference sequence). V was clipped by 6 bases and J by 6 bases; unmatched bases: 13. For the CDR3, the DNA is TGTGCCAGCAGACTCATACTAGCGGCGTTGGGAAACATTCAGTACTTC. It codes for CASRLILAALGNIQYF.

This sequence joins TRBV7-2 and TRBJ2-1; 7 positions agree with TRBD2. The V gene end was trimmed by 0 bases and the J gene end by 5 bases; junction bases not matched to a gene: 10. The CDR3 contains 17 residues. Germline lookup yields CDR1 SGHTA and CDR2 FQGNSA. This CDR3 reads CASSLASGTTSNNEQFF. CDR3 DNA: TGTGCCAGCAGCTTAGCAAGTGGGACTACAAGCAACAATGAGCAGTTCTTC. The variable domain in full, with the rest retrieved from reference TRBV7-2 and TRBJ2-1, is GAGVSQSPSNKVTEKGKDVELRCDPISGHTALYWYRQSLGQGLEFLIYFQGNSAPDKSGLPSDRFSAERTGGSVSTLTIQRTQQEDSAVYLCASSLASGTTSNNEQFFGPGTRLTVL.

A remark on this clone: Other DNA sequences in this sample translate to the same CDR3. The CDR3 loop reads CASSPGREGRYEQYF. Written as DNA, the CDR3 is TGCGCCAGCAGCCCAGGGCGGGAGGGCCGCTACGAGCAGTACTTC. The V call is TRBV4-1, the J call TRBJ2-7; 9 bases are a match to TRBD2. V lost 4 bases and J lost 3; bases outside the gene matches: 7. The CDR3 runs 15 residues. In germline, CDR1 is MGHRA, CDR2 YSYEKL.